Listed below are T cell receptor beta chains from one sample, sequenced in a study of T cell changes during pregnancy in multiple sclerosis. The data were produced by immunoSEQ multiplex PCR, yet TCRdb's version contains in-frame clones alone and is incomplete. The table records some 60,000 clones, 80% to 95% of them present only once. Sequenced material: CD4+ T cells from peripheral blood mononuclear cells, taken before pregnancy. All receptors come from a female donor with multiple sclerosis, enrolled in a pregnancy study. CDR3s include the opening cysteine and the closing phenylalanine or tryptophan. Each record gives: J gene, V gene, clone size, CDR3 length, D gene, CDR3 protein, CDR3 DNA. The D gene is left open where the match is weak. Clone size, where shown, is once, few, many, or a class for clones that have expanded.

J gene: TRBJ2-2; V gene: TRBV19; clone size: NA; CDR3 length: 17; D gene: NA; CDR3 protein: CASSPPGVRGGPGELFF; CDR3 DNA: TGTGCCAGTAGTCCCCCGGGGGTAAGAGGGGGCCCCGGGGAGCTGTTTTTT
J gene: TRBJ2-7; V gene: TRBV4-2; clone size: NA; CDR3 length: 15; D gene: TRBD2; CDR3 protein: CASSQVGREGNEQYF; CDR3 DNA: TGTGCCAGCAGCCAAGTAGGGCGGGAGGGGAACGAGCAGTACTTC
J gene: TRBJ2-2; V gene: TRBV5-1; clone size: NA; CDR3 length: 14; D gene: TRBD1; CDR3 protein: CASSLGQGVGELFF; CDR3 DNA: TGCGCCAGCAGCTTGGGACAGGGAGTCGGGGAGCTGTTTTTT
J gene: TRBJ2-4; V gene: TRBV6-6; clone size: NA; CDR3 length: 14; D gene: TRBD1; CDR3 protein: CASRGTEDKNIQYF; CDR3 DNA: TGTGCCAGCAGGGGGACAGAGGACAAAAACATTCAGTACTTC
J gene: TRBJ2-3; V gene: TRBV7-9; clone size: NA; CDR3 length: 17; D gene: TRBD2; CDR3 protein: CASSPGLAGISTDTQYF; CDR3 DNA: TGTGCCAGCAGCCCAGGGCTAGCGGGCATAAGCACAGATACGCAGTATTTT
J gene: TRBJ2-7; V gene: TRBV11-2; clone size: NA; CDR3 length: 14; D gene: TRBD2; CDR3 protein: CASSTGLAGVEQYF; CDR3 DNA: TGTGCCAGCAGCACGGGACTAGCGGGAGTCGAGCAGTACTTC
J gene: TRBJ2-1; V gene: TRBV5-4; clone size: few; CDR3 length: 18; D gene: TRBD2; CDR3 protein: CASSGGLAANRGYNEQFF; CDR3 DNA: TGTGCCAGCAGCGGGGGACTAGCGGCCAATAGGGGTTACAATGAGCAGTTCTTC
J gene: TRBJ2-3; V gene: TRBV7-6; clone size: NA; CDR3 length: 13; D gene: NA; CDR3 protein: CASSFQKTDTQYF; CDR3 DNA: TGTGCCAGCAGCTTCCAGAAAACAGATACGCAGTATTTT
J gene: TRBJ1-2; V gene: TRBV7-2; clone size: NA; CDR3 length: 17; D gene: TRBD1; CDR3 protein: CASSSGQGAPRGLGYTF; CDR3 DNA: TGTGCCAGCAGCTCGGGACAGGGGGCCCCCCGCGGCCTTGGCTACACCTTC
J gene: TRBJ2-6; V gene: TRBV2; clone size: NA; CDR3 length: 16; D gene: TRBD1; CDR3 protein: CASSPDRAPGANVLTF; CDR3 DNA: TGTGCCAGCAGTCCTGACAGGGCGCCTGGGGCCAACGTCCTGACTTTC
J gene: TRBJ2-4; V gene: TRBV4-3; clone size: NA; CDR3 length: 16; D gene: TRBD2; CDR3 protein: CASSQGLAGEGDIQYF; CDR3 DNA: TGCGCCAGCAGCCAAGGACTAGCGGGAGAAGGGGACATTCAGTACTTC
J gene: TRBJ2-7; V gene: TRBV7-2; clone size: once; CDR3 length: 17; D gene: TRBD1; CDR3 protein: CASSLAVPDRVNYEQYF; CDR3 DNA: TGTGCCAGCAGCTTAGCCGTCCCGGACAGGGTGAACTACGAGCAGTACTTC
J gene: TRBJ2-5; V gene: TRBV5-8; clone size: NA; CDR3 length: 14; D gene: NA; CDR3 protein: CASSPTGSLETQYF; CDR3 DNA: TGTGCCAGCAGCCCCACCGGGTCTTTGGAGACCCAGTACTTC
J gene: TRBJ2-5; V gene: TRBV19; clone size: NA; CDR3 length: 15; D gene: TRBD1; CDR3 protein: CASGISGQGPGTQYF; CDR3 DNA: TGTGCCAGTGGGATCTCAGGACAGGGCCCAGGGACCCAGTACTTC
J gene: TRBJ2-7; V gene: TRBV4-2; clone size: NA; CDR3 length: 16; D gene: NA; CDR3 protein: CASSQDIGGSSYEQYF; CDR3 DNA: TGTGCCAGCAGCCAAGATATCGGAGGGAGCTCCTACGAGCAGTACTTC
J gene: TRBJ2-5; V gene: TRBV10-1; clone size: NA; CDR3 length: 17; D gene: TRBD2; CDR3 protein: CASSERLAGGTGETQYF; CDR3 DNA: TGCGCCAGCAGTGAGCGGCTAGCGGGAGGTACGGGGGAGACCCAGTACTTC
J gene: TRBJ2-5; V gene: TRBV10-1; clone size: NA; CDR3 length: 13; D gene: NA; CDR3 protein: CASSLDSAETQYF; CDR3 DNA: TGCGCCAGCAGCCTGGACAGTGCGGAGACCCAGTACTTC
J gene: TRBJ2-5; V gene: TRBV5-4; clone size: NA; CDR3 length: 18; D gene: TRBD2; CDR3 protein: CASTRLLAGRNGLETQYF; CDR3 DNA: TGTGCCAGCACCCGGCTACTAGCGGGACGTAATGGGCTAGAGACCCAGTACTTC
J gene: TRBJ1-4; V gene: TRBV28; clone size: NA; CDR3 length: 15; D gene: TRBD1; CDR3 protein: CASSFRGRGREKLFF; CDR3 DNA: TGTGCCAGCAGTTTTCGGGGCAGGGGGCGTGAAAAACTGTTTTTT
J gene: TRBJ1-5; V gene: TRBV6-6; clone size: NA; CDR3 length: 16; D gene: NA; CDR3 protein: CASSYSAGLRNQPQHF; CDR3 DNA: TGTGCCAGCAGTTACTCGGCAGGGCTAAGGAATCAGCCCCAGCATTTT
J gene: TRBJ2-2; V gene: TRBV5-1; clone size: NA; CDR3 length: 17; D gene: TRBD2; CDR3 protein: CASSGGLAGPNTGELFF; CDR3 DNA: TGCGCCAGCAGCGGTGGACTAGCGGGGCCGAACACCGGGGAGCTGTTTTTT
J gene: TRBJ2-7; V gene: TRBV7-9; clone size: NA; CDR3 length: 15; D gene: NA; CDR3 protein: CASSLPGQSGHEQYF; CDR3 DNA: TGTGCCAGCAGCTTACCCGGACAGTCCGGGCACGAGCAGTACTTC
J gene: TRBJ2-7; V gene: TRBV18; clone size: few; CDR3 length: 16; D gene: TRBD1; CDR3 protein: CASSPPPGQRSYEQYF; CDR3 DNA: TGTGCCAGCTCACCACCCCCGGGACAGAGATCCTACGAGCAGTACTTC
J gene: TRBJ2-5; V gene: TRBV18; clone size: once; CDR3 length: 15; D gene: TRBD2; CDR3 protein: CASSPGLAGQETQYF; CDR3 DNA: TGTGCCAGCTCACCCGGACTAGCGGGCCAAGAGACCCAGTACTTC
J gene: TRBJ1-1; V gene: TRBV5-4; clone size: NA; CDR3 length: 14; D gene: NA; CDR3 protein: CASSLGGTNTEAFF; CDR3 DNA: TGTGCCAGCAGCTTGGGCGGCACGAACACTGAAGCTTTCTTT
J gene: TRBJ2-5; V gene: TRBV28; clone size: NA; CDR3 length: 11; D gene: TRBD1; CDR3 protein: CASSFRDRGNF; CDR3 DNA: TGTGCCAGCAGTTTCCGGGACAGGGGGAACTTC
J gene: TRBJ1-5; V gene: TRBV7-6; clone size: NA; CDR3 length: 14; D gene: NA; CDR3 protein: CASSTEGGNQPQHF; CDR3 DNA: TGTGCCAGCAGCACTGAGGGAGGCAATCAGCCCCAGCATTTT
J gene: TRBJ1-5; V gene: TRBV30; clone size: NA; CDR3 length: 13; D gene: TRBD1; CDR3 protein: CAWQRQGSQPQHF; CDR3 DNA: TGTGCCTGGCAGAGACAGGGAAGCCAGCCCCAGCATTTT
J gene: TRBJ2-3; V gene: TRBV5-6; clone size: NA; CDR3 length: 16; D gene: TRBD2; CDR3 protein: CASSLSSGPSTDTQYF; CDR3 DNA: TGTGCCAGCAGCTTGTCTAGCGGTCCTAGCACAGATACGCAGTATTTT
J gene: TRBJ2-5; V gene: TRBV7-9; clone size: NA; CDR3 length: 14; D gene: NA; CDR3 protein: CASSLGGTAETQYF; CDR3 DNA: TGTGCCAGCAGCTTAGGCGGGACGGCGGAGACCCAGTACTTC
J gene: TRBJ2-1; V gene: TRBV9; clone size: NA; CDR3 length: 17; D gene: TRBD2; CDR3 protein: CASSSTSGRALYNEQFF; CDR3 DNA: TGTGCCAGCAGCTCCACTAGCGGGAGGGCTCTCTACAATGAGCAGTTCTTC
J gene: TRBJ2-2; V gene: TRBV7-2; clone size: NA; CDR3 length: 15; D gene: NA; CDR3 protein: CASSLGSATAGELFF; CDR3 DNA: TGTGCCAGCAGCTTAGGGAGCGCGACGGCCGGGGAGCTGTTTTTT
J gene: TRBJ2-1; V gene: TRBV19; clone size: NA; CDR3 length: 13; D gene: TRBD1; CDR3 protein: CASSRDRVNEQFF; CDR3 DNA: TGTGCCAGTAGTAGGGACAGGGTCAATGAGCAGTTCTTC
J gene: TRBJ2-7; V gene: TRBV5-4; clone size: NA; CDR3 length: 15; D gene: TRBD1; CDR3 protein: CASGGQGVSSYEQYF; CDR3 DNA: TGTGCCAGCGGGGGACAGGGCGTAAGCTCCTACGAGCAGTACTTC
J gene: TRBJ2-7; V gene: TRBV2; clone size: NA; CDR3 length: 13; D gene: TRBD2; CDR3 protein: CASSGTGGYEQYF; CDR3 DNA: TGTGCCAGCTCCGGGACGGGGGGCTACGAGCAGTACTTC
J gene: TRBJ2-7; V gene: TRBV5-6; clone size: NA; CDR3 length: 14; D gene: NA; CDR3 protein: CASRPLDSFYEQYF; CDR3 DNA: TGTGCCAGCAGGCCCCTCGACAGCTTCTACGAGCAGTACTTC
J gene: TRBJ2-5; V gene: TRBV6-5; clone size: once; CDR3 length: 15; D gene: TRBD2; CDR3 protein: CASRTLAGSSETQYF; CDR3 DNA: TGTGCCAGCAGAACTCTAGCGGGAAGTTCAGAGACCCAGTACTTC
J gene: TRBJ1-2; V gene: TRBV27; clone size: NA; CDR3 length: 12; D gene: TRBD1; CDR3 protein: CATGQVGGRYTF; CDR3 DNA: TGTGCCACGGGACAGGTCGGGGGTCGCTACACCTTC
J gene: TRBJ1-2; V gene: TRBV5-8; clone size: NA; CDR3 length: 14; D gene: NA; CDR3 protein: CASSLGQGNYGYTF; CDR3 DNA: TGTGCCAGCAGCTTGGGGCAGGGAAACTATGGCTACACCTTC
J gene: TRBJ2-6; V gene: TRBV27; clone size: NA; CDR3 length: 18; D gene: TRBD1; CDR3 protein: CASSSRTGPSSGANVLTF; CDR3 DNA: TGTGCCAGCAGTTCAAGGACAGGGCCAAGCTCTGGGGCCAACGTCCTGACTTTC